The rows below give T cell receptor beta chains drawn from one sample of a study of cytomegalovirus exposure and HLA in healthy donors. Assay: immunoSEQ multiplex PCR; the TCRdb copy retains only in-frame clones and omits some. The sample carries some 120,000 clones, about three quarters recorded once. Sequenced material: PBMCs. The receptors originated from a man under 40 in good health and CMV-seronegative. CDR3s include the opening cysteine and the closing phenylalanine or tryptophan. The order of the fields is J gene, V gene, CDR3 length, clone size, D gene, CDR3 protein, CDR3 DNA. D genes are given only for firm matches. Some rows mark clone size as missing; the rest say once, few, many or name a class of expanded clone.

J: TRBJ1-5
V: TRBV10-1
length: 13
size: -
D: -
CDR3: CASRQGKDQPQHF
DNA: TGCGCCAGCAGACAGGGCAAAGATCAGCCCCAGCATTTT

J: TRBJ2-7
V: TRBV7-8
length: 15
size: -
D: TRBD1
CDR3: CASSQSGTGRYEQYF
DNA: TGTGCCAGCAGCCAGTCCGGGACAGGGAGGTACGAGCAGTACTTC

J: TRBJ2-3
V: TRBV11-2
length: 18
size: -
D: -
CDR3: CASSLEGLIQGGRDTQYF
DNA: TGTGCCAGCAGCTTAGAGGGGTTGATACAGGGTGGGCGGGATACGCAGTATTTT

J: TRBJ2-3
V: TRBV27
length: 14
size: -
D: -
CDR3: CASTLMAGTDTQYF
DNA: TGTGCCAGCACTCTCATGGCGGGCACAGATACGCAGTATTTT

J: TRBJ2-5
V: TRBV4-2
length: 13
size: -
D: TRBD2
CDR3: CASSYGRAETQYF
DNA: TGTGCCAGCAGCTACGGGAGGGCCGAGACCCAGTACTTC

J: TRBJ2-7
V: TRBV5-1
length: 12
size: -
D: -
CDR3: CASSATAYEQYF
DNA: TGCGCCAGCAGCGCGACAGCCTACGAGCAGTACTTC

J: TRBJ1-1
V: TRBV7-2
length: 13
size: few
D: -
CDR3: CASSLTYNTEAFF
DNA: TGTGCCAGCAGCTTAACCTATAACACTGAAGCTTTCTTT

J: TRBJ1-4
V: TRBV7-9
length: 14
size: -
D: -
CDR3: CASSVRGSNEKLFF
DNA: TGTGCCAGCAGCGTCAGGGGTTCTAATGAAAAACTGTTTTTT

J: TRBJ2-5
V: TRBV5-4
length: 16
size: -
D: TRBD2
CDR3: CASSLEIAGVQETQYF
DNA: TGTGCCAGCAGCTTGGAGATAGCGGGGGTTCAAGAGACCCAGTACTTC

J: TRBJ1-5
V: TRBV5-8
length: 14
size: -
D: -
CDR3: CASSNQGISQPQHF
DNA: TGTGCCAGCAGCAACCAGGGAATAAGTCAGCCCCAGCATTTT

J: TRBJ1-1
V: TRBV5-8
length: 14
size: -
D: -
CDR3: CASSPGLLNTEAFF
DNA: TGTGCCAGCAGCCCGGGACTGTTGAACACTGAAGCTTTCTTT

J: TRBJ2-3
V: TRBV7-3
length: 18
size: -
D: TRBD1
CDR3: CASSLTGWDRASTDTQYF
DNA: TGTGCCAGCAGCTTAACGGGATGGGACAGGGCTAGCACAGATACGCAGTATTTT

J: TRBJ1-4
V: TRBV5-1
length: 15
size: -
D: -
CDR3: CASSSETGAGGKLFF
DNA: TGCGCCAGCAGCTCGGAGACGGGCGCGGGTGGAAAACTGTTTTTT

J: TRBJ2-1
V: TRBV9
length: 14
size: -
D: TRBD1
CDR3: CASSVSGGYNEQFF
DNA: TGTGCCAGCAGCGTATCAGGGGGATACAATGAGCAGTTCTTC

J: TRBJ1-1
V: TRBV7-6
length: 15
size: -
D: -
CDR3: CASSLVRSMNTEAFF
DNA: TGTGCCAGCAGCTTAGTTCGGAGCATGAACACTGAAGCTTTCTTT

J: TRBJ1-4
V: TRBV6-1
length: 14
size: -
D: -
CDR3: CASSVYRSNEKLFF
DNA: TGTGCCAGCAGTGTCTACAGATCTAATGAAAAACTGTTTTTT

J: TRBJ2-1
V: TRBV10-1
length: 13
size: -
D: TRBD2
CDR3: CASAREAHNEQFF
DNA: TGCGCCAGCGCCCGGGAGGCGCACAATGAGCAGTTCTTC

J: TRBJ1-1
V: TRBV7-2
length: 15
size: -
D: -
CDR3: CASSLSPQGYTEAFF
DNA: TGTGCCAGCAGCTTATCTCCCCAGGGGTACACTGAAGCTTTCTTT

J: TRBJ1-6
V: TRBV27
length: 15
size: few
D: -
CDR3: CASSLRGSYNSPLHF
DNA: TGTGCCAGCAGTTTAAGGGGCTCCTATAATTCACCCCTCCACTTT

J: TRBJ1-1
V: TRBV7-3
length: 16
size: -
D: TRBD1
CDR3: CASSRRMTGNATEAFF
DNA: TGTGCCAGCAGCCGCCGTATGACAGGGAATGCGACTGAAGCTTTCTTT

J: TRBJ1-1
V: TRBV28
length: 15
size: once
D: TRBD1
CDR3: CASSAYGTANTEAFF
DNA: TGTGCCAGCAGCGCTTACGGGACAGCGAACACTGAAGCTTTCTTT

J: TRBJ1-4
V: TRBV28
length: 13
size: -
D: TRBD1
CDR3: CASRGTAHEKLFF
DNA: TGTGCCAGCAGAGGGACAGCGCATGAAAAACTGTTTTTT

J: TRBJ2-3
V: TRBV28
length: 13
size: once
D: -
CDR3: CASSLGGTDTQYF
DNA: TGTGCCAGCAGTTTAGGGGGGACAGATACGCAGTATTTT

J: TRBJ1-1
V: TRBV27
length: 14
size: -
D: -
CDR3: CASSFGGLGTEAFF
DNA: TGTGCCAGCAGTTTCGGAGGGCTTGGTACTGAAGCTTTCTTT

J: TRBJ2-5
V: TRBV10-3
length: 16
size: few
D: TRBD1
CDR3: CAISDHLADRVETQYF
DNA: TGTGCCATCAGTGACCACCTGGCGGACAGGGTGGAGACCCAGTACTTC

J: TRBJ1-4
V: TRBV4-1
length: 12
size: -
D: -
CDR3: CASSQDSGKLFF
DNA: TGCGCCAGCAGCCAAGATTCAGGAAAACTGTTTTTT

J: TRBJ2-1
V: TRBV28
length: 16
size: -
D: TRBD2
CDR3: CASSSHLAGRYNEQFF
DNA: TGTGCCAGCAGTTCCCATTTAGCGGGAAGATACAATGAGCAGTTCTTC

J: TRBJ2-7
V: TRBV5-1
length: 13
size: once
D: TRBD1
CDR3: CASSRDRGYEQYF
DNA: TGCGCCAGCAGCAGGGACAGGGGTTACGAGCAGTACTTC

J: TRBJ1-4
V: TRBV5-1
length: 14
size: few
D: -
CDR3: CASSFGATNEKLFF
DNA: TGCGCCAGCAGCTTCGGAGCAACTAATGAAAAACTGTTTTTT

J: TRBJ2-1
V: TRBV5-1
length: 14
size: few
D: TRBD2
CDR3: CASSLASGAREQFF
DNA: TGCGCCAGCAGCTTGGCTAGCGGGGCTCGTGAGCAGTTCTTC

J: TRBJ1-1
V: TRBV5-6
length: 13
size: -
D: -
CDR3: CASSPGGGDEAFF
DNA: TGTGCCAGCAGCCCGGGTGGGGGCGATGAAGCTTTCTTT

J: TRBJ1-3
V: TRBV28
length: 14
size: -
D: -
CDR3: CASSLQGSRNTIYF
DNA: TGTGCCAGCAGTTTACAAGGCTCTAGGAACACCATATATTTT

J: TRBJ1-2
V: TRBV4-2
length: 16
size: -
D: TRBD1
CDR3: CASSRPDRDSNYGYTF
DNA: TGTGCCAGCAGCCGACCCGACAGGGATTCTAACTATGGCTACACCTTC

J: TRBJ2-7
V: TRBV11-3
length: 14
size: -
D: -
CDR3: CASSRNPDSYEQYF
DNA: TGTGCCAGCAGCCGAAACCCAGACTCCTACGAGCAGTACTTC

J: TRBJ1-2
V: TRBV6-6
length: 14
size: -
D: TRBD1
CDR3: CASSYAPGQDGYTF
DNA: TGTGCCAGCAGTTACGCTCCGGGACAGGATGGCTACACCTTC

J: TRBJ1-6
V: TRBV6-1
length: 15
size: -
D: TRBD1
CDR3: CASSETGQFESPLHF
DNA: TGTGCCAGCAGTGAAACGGGACAGTTCGAGTCACCCCTCCACTTT

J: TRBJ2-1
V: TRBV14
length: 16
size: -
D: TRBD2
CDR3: CASSLGLAGGYNEQFF
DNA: TGTGCCAGCAGCCTCGGACTAGCGGGAGGATACAATGAGCAGTTCTTC

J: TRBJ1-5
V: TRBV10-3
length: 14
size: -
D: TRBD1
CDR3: CAISGGQSNQPQHF
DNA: TGTGCCATCAGTGGGGGACAGAGCAATCAGCCCCAGCATTTT

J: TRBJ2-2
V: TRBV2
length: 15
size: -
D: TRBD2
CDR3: CASSELAGETGELFF
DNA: TGTGCCAGCAGTGAACTAGCGGGGGAAACCGGGGAGCTGTTTTTT

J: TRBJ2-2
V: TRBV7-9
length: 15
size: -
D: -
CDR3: CASSSWTANTGELFF
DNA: TGTGCCAGCAGCTCGTGGACAGCTAACACCGGGGAGCTGTTTTTT

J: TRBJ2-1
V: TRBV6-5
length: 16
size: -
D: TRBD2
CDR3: CASSYSSIAGGNEQFF
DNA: TGTGCCAGCAGTTACTCGTCAATAGCGGGGGGGAATGAGCAGTTCTTC

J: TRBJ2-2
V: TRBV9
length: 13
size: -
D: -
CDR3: CASSVTGTGELFF
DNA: TGTGCCAGCAGCGTTACAGGGACCGGGGAGCTGTTTTTT

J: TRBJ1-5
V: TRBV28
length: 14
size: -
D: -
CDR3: CASFRTATNQPQHF
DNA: TGTGCCAGCTTCAGGACAGCGACCAATCAGCCCCAGCATTTT

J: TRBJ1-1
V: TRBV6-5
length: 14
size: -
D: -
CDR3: CASSYRGRNTEAFF
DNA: TGTGCCAGCAGTTACAGGGGAAGGAACACTGAAGCTTTCTTT

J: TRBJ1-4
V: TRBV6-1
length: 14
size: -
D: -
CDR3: CASSAGPTNEKLFF
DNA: TGTGCCAGCAGCGCAGGGCCAACTAATGAAAAACTGTTTTTT

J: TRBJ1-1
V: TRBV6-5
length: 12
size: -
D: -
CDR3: CASRRESGVAFF
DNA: TGTGCCAGCAGAAGGGAGAGCGGGGTTGCTTTCTTT

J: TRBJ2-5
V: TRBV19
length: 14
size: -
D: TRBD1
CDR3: CASSKGQNKETQYF
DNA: TGTGCCAGTAGTAAGGGACAGAATAAAGAGACCCAGTACTTC

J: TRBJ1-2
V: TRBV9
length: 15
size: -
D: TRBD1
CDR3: CASSVGGGGDYGYTF
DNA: TGTGCCAGCAGCGTAGGAGGAGGGGGCGACTATGGCTACACCTTC

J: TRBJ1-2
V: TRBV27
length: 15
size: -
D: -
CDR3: CASALSSRGRLGYTF
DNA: TGTGCCAGCGCCTTATCGTCCAGGGGAAGATTAGGCTACACCTTC

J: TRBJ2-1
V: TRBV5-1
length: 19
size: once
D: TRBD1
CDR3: CASSLAGQGAGTGYNEQFF
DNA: TGCGCCAGCAGCTTGGCGGGACAGGGGGCAGGTACGGGTTACAATGAGCAGTTCTTC

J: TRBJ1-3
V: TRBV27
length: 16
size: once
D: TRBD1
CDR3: CASSKEQGAVGNTIYF
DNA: TGTGCCAGCAGTAAAGAACAGGGGGCGGTTGGAAACACCATATATTTT

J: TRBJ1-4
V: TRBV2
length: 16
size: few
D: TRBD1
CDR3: CASSERSPGGREKLFF
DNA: TGTGCCAGCAGTGAAAGGTCGCCAGGGGGCCGGGAAAAACTGTTTTTT

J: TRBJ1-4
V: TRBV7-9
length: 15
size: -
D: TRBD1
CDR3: CASSFPGGLSEKLFF
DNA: TGTGCCAGCAGCTTCCCAGGGGGGCTTTCCGAAAAACTGTTTTTT